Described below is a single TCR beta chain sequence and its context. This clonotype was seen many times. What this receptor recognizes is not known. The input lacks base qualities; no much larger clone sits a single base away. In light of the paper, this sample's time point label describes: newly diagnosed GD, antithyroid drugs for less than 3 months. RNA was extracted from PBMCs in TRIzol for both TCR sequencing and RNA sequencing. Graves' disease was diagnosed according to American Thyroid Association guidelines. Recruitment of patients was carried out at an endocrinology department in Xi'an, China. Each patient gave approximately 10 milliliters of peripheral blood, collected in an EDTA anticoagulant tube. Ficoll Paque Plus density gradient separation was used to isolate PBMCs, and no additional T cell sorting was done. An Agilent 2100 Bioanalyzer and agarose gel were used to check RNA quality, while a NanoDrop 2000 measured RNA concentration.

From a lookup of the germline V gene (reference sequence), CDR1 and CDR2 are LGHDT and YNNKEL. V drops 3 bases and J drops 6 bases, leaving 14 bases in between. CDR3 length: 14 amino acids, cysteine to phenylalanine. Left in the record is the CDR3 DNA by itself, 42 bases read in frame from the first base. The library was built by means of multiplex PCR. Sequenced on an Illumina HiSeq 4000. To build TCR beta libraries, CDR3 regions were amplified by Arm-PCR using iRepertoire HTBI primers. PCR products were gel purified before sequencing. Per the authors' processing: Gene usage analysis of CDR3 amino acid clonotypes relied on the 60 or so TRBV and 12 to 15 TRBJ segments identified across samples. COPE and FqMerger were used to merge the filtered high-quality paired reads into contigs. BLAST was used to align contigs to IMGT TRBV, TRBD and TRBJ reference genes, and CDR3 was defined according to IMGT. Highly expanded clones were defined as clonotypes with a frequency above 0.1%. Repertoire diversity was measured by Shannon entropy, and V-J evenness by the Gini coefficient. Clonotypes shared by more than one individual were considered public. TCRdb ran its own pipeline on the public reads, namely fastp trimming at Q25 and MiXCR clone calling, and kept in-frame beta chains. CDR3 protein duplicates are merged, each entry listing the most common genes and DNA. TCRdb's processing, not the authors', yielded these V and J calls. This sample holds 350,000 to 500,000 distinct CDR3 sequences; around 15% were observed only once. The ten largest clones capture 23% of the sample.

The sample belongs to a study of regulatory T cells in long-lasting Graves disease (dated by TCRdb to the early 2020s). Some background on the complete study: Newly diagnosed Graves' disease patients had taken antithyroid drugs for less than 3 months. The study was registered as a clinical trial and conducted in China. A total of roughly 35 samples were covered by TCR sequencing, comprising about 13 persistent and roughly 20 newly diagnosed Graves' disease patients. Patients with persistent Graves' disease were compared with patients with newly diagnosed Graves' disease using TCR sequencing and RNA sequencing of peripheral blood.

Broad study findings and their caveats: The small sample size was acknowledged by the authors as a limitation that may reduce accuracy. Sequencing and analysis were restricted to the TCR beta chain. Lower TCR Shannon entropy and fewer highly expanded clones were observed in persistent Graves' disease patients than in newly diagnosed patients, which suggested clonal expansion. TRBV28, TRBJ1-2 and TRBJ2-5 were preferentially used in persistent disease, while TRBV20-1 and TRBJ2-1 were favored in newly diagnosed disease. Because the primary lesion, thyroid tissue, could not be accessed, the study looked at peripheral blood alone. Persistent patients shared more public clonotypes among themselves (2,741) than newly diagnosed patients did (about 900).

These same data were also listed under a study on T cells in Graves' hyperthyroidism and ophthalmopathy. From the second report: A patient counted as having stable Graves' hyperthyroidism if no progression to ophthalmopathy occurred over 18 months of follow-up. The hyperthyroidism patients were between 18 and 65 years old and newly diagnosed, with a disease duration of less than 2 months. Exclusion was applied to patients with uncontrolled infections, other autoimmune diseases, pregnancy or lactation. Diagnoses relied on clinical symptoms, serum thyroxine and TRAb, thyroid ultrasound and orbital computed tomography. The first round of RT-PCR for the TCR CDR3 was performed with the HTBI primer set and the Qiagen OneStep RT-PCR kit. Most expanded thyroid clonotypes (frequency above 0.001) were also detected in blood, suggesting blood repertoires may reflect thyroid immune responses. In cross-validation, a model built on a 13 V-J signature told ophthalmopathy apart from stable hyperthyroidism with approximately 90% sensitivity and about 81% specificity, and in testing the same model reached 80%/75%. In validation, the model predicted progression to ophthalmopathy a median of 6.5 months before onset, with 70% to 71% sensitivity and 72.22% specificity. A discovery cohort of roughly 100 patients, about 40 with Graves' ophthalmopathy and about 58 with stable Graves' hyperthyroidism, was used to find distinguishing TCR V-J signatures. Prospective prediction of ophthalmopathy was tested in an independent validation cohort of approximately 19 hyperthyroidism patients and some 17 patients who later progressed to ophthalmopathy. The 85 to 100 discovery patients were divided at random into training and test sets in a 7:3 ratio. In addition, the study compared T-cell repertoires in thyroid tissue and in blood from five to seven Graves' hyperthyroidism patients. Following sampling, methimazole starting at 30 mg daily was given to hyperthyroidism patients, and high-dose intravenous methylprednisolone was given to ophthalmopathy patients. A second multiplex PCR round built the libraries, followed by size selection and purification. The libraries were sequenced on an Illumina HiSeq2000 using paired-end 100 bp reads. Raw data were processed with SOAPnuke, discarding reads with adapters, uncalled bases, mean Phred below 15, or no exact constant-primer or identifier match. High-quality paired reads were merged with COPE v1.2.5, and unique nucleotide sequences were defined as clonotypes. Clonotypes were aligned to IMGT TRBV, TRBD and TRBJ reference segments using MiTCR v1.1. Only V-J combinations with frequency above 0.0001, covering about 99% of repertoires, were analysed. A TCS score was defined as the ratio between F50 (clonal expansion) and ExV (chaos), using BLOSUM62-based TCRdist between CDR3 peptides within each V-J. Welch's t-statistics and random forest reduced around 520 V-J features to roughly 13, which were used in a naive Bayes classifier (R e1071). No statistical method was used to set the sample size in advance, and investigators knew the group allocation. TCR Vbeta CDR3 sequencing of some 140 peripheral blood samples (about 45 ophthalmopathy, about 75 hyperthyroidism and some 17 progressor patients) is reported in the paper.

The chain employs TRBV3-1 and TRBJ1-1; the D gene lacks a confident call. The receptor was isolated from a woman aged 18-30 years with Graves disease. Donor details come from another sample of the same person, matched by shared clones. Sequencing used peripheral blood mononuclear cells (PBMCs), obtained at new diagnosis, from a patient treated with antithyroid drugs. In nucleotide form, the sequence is TGTGCCAGCAGCCACTCAGGCGTTTTCCCTGAAGCTTTCTTT. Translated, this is CASSHSGVFPEAFF.